The clone carrying this T cell receptor beta chain was detected only a few times. Antigen: not known. Deletions cut 6 bases from V and 7 bases from J, with 16 bases between. CDR3 length: 14 amino acids. The record originates from a study of CD8 T cells in ankylosing spondylitis. Study-level findings and limits: Matched ankylosing spondylitis synovial fluid reportedly contained a significantly enriched population of disease-linked clones. Made up of 7 to 9 highly homologous variants, a TCR beta motif appeared characteristic of ankylosing spondylitis blood.

TCRdb processed the 5' RACE reads anew with MiXCR; each CDR3 protein has one entry. Of 700,000 or so distinct CDR3 sequences listed, 19% are singletons. This TCR derives from a male donor with ankylosing spondylitis. This chain joins TRBV12-3 or TRBV12-4 and TRBJ2-1; a possible D gene is TRBD2 (6 bases). Sequencing was done on a sample of blood, either unsorted or a sorted T cell fraction (not recorded which). The CDR3 bases are TGTGCCAGCAGCTCGCGGGGTAGCATGAATGAGCAGTTCTTC. This translates into CASSSRGSMNEQFF.